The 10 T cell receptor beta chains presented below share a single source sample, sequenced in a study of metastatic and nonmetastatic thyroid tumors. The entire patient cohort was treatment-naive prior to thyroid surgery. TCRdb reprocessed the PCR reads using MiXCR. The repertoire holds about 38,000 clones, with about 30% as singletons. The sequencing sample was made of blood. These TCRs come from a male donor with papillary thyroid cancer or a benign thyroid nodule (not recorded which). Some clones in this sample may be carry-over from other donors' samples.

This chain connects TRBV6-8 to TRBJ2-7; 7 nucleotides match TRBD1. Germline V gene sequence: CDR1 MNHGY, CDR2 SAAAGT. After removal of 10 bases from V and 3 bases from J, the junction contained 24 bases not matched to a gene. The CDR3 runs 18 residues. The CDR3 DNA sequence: TGTGCCATCAACCTCCCGGGACAGTTTTTCACGAATCACTACGAGCAGTACTTC. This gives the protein CAINLPGQFFTNHYEQYF.

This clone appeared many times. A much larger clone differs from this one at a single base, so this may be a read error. The DNA for the CDR3 is TGTGCCGCCAGTGATAGGGACAGGGCAGCTGATGAGCAGTTCTTC. Its translation: CAASDRDRAADEQFF. The chain couples TRBV24-1 to TRBJ2-1; 9 bases line up with TRBD1. CDR1 KGHDR and CDR2 SFDVKD come from the germline V gene. This CDR3 has 15 amino acids.

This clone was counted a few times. CDR3 region: CASSLQGFEGYGYTF. In DNA, the CDR3 is TGCGCCAGCAGCTTACAGGGGTTTGAAGGCTATGGCTACACCTTC. The V call is TRBV5-1, the J call TRBJ1-2; TRBD1 matches 7 bases. V gave up 2 bases and J gave up 4 bases; unmatched junction bases: 8. The germline V gene encodes CDR1 SGHRS and CDR2 YFSETQ. This CDR3 contains 15 residues.

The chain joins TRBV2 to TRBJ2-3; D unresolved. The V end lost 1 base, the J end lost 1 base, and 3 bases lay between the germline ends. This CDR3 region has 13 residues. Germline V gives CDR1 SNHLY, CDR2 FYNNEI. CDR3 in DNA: TGTGCCAGCAGTGAAGAAGGCACAGATACGCAGTATTTT. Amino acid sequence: CASSEEGTDTQYF.

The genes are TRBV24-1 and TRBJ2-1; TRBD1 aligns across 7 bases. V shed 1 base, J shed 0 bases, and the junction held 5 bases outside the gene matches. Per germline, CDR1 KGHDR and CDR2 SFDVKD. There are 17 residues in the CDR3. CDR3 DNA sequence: TGTGCCACCAGTGATTTTAAGGGGGCGAGCTCCTACAATGAGCAGTTCTTC. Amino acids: CATSDFKGASSYNEQFF.

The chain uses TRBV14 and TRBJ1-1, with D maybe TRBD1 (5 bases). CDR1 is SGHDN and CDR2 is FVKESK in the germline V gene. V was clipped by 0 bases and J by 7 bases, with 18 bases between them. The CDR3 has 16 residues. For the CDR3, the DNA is TGTGCCAGCAGCCAAGATCCCCCGGGAGGGGAGGTTGAAGCTTTCTTT. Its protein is CASSQDPPGGEVEAFF.

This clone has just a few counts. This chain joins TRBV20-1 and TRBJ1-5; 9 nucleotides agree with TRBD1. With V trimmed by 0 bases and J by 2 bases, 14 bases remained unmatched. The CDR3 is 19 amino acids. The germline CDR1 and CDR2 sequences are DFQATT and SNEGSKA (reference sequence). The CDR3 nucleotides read TGCAGTGCTAGAGAGGTCCCGGGACAGGGTGGCTTGGGCAATCAGCCCCAGCATTTT. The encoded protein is CSAREVPGQGGLGNQPQHF.

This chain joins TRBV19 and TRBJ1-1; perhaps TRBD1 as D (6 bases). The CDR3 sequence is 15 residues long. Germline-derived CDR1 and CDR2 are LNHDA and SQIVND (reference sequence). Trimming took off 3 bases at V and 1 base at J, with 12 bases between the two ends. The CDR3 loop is CASSIGGAPNTEAFF. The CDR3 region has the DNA TGTGCCAGTAGTATCGGGGGCGCCCCGAACACTGAAGCTTTCTTT.

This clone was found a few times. The CDR3 nucleotides read TGTGCCAGCAGCGTACGGGGGAGGTACGAGCAGTACTTC. The encoded protein is CASSVRGRYEQYF. The rearrangement uses TRBV28 and TRBJ2-7, with a weak D call TRBD2 (6 bases). The germline gives CDR1 MDHEN, CDR2 SYDVKM. CDR3 size: 13 residues. V lost 6 bases, J lost 4 bases, and 13 bases lay in between.

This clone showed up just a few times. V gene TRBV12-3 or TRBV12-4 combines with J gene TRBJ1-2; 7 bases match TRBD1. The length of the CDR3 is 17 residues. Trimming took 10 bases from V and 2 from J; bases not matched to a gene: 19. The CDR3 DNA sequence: TGTGCCATTCCCGGATCCAGTCCGGGACAGACGAACTATGGCTACACCTTC. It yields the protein CAIPGSSPGQTNYGYTF.